A selection of T cell receptor beta chains follows, all from one sample in a study of blood T cell repertoires in COVID-19. The assay was immunoSEQ multiplex PCR, and TCRdb's table has in-frame clones only and misses some. The sample lists about 360,000 clones, roughly 86% occurring once. Sequenced input: PBMCs or T cells enriched from blood (not recorded which). The receptors were sampled from a man aged 30 to 39 who had recovered from COVID-19. Both conserved end residues are part of each CDR3. A D gene is named only where the DNA matches it firmly. The listing skips clone size in some rows; elsewhere it reads once, few, many or a size class.

d_call	v_call	j_call	clone_size	cdr3_nt	cdr3_aa
-	TRBV10-1	TRBJ1-1	few	TGCGCCAGCTCAGGGGAAGGAGGTCAGGCTTTCTTT	CASSGEGGQAFF
-	TRBV7-9	TRBJ1-5	-	TGTGCCAGCAGTCCCCCCGGAACCGGGAATCAGCCCCAGCATTTT	CASSPPGTGNQPQHF
-	TRBV7-9	TRBJ1-6	once	TGTGCCAGCAGCTTAGAAGGGGATAGTTCACCCCTCCACTTT	CASSLEGDSSPLHF
-	TRBV5-1	TRBJ2-5	-	TGCGCCAGCAGCCCAGGACAGCCCCAAGAGACCCAGTACTTC	CASSPGQPQETQYF
-	TRBV30	TRBJ2-2	few	TGTGCCTGGAACAGGAACACCGGGGAGCTGTTTTTT	CAWNRNTGELFF
-	TRBV10-3	TRBJ2-7	many	TGTGCCATCAGTGTGGGCGCAACCTACGAGCAGTACTTC	CAISVGATYEQYF
-	TRBV5-1	TRBJ1-6	-	TGCGCCAGCAGCCAAAGTCGACAGTATTCACCCCTCCACTTT	CASSQSRQYSPLHF
TRBD1	TRBV19	TRBJ1-3	-	TGTGCCAGTAGTACCTGGGACAGGAACTCTGGAAACACCATATATTTT	CASSTWDRNSGNTIYF
-	TRBV2	TRBJ1-2	-	TGTGCCAGCAGTGAAGGAACAGTAAACTATGGCTACACCTTC	CASSEGTVNYGYTF
-	TRBV18	TRBJ1-1	-	TGTGCCAGCTCACCGGCAGGGATGAACACTGAAGCTTTCTTT	CASSPAGMNTEAFF
TRBD2	TRBV5-1	TRBJ2-5	-	TGCGCCAGCAGCGGCGGGACTAGCGGGGGAGGAGAGACCCAGTACTTC	CASSGGTSGGGETQYF
TRBD1	TRBV7-8	TRBJ2-7	-	TGTGCCAGCAGCCGGGACAGATCTGACGAGCAGTACTTC	CASSRDRSDEQYF
TRBD2	TRBV5-1	TRBJ2-7	-	TGCGCCAGCAGCTTGGGCGGGGGTAGCCACGAGCAGTACTTC	CASSLGGGSHEQYF
TRBD2	TRBV2	TRBJ2-1	-	TGTGCCAGCAGTCGGACTAGGGAAAATGAGCAGTTCTTC	CASSRTRENEQFF
-	TRBV29-1	TRBJ1-3	-	TGCAGCGTTCAGGACAGAAACACCATATATTTT	CSVQDRNTIYF
TRBD2	TRBV7-9	TRBJ2-3	-	TGTGCCAGCAGCAATAGCGGGAGTGACACAGATACGCAGTATTTT	CASSNSGSDTDTQYF
-	TRBV5-1	TRBJ1-3	few	TGCGCCAGCAGCATCTCACAGAGCACCTCTGGAAACACCATATATTTT	CASSISQSTSGNTIYF
-	TRBV27	TRBJ1-2	-	TGTGCCAGCAGTCCCCCAAGCGGCTATGGCTACACCTTC	CASSPPSGYGYTF
TRBD1	TRBV30	TRBJ1-6	-	TGTGCCTGGACCGGGACAGGGAGATCACCCCTCCACTTT	CAWTGTGRSPLHF
TRBD1	TRBV6-5	TRBJ2-7	once	TGTGCCAGCAGTTACTGGCGGGGACAGGTAACCTACGAGCAGTACTTC	CASSYWRGQVTYEQYF
TRBD1	TRBV7-6	TRBJ2-7	-	TGTGCCAGCAGCCCCACCGGGACAGGGGGCTACGAGCAGTACTTC	CASSPTGTGGYEQYF
-	TRBV7-2	TRBJ1-5	-	TGTGCCAGCAGCTTAGAGCGGGGGAATCAGCCCCAGCATTTT	CASSLERGNQPQHF
-	TRBV6-2/TRBV6-3	TRBJ1-5	-	TGTGCCAGCAGTTTAAAGCCCCAGCATTTT	CASSLKPQHF
-	TRBV19	TRBJ2-1	-	TGTGCCAGTAGTATGGAGCGGGAGCAGTTCTTC	CASSMEREQFF
TRBD1	TRBV5-1	TRBJ2-3	-	TGCGCCAGCAAGCTTGGCCTGACAGGGGGCTTGGGAGATACGCAGTATTTT	CASKLGLTGGLGDTQYF
-	TRBV15	TRBJ1-3	few	TGTGCCACCAGCAGAGATTCGGGACTCAGCTCTGGAAACACCATATATTTT	CATSRDSGLSSGNTIYF
TRBD1	TRBV6-5	TRBJ1-1	-	TGTGCCAGCAGTTACCGGGACAGGGGGACTGAAGCTTTCTTT	CASSYRDRGTEAFF
-	TRBV5-1	TRBJ2-7	-	TGCGCCAGCAGCCTGGAATCGACAGGTTATACCTACGAGCAGTACTTC	CASSLESTGYTYEQYF
-	TRBV5-1	TRBJ1-4	-	TGCGCCAGCAGGTTGGGGTCCATCACAGCAACTAATGAAAAACTGTTTTTT	CASRLGSITATNEKLFF
TRBD2	TRBV9	TRBJ2-1	-	TGTGCCAGCAGCGCTAGCGGGGGGGCTAACAATGAGCAGTTCTTC	CASSASGGANNEQFF
TRBD2	TRBV7-2	TRBJ2-1	-	TGTGCCAGCAGCTTACTCTTAGCGGGGGCGCCCTACAATGAGCAGTTCTTC	CASSLLLAGAPYNEQFF
-	TRBV6-5	TRBJ1-2	-	TGTGCCAGCAACCCCGGACAAGTACGTGGCTACACCTTC	CASNPGQVRGYTF
-	TRBV6-2/TRBV6-3	TRBJ2-7	-	TGTGCCAGCAGCCGAGGGAGCTCAGGCTCCTACGAGCAGTACTTC	CASSRGSSGSYEQYF
TRBD1	TRBV6-2/TRBV6-3	TRBJ2-7	-	TGTGCCAGCAGTAAACGCACAGGGGGCTACGAGCAGTACTTC	CASSKRTGGYEQYF
TRBD1	TRBV7-9	TRBJ1-5	-	TGTGCCAGCAGCCTTGGACAGGGGACTCAGCCCCAGCATTTT	CASSLGQGTQPQHF
-	TRBV27	TRBJ1-3	-	TGTGCCAGCAGTCCCGACTCGTACTCTGGAAACACCATATATTTT	CASSPDSYSGNTIYF
TRBD1	TRBV7-6	TRBJ1-1	-	TGTGCCAGCAGCTTATCCCGGACAGGCGGGACTGAAGCTTTCTTT	CASSLSRTGGTEAFF
-	TRBV6-5	TRBJ1-5	-	TGTGCCAGCAGTCCGGAGGGCTTGGGTAATCAGCCCCAGCATTTT	CASSPEGLGNQPQHF
-	TRBV27	TRBJ1-1	-	TGTGCCAGCAGTTTATACCCCCTTGAACAGGGATTCATGAACACTGAAGCTTTCTTT	CASSLYPLEQGFMNTEAFF
-	TRBV6-5	TRBJ1-1	-	TGTGCCAGCCAAAGGCAGGGGAACACTGAAGCTTTCTTT	CASQRQGNTEAFF
-	TRBV4-1	TRBJ2-7	-	TGCGCCAGCAGCCAAGATGGCGGCAGCGCCTACGAGCAGTACTTC	CASSQDGGSAYEQYF
TRBD2	TRBV11-1	TRBJ2-1	-	TGTGCCAGCAGCTTATTCGGACTAGCAGGGAATGAGCAGTTCTTC	CASSLFGLAGNEQFF
-	TRBV3-1/TRBV3-2	TRBJ1-5	-	TGTGCCAGCAGCTCGCACAACGCAGGGTTCGGACAGCCCCAGCATTTT	CASSSHNAGFGQPQHF
-	TRBV6-5	TRBJ1-3	-	TGTGCCAGCAGTCCTGACAGGAGCTCTGGAAACACCATATATTTT	CASSPDRSSGNTIYF
TRBD1	TRBV30	TRBJ2-7	-	TGTGCCTGGAGTCCCGGGACAGGGTACCACGAGCAGTACTTC	CAWSPGTGYHEQYF
-	TRBV10-1	TRBJ2-6	-	TGCGCCAGCAGTGATGGAGGGGCTGGGGCCAACGTCCTGACTTTC	CASSDGGAGANVLTF
-	TRBV5-5	TRBJ1-2	few	TGTGCCAGCAGCTCTCCCGGGTCGGGGGGAGGCTACACCTTC	CASSSPGSGGGYTF
-	TRBV19	TRBJ2-1	-	TGTGCCAGTACCCTCGGGTCTCCTCTTAGGAATGAGCAGTTCTTC	CASTLGSPLRNEQFF
-	TRBV5-8	TRBJ2-2	-	TGTGCCAGCAGCTTGGTGGGGGCCACCGGGGAGCTGTTTTTT	CASSLVGATGELFF
-	TRBV12-3/TRBV12-4	TRBJ1-1	-	TGTGCCAGCTGGAGCCAGGGCACTGAAGCTTTCTTT	CASWSQGTEAFF
-	TRBV14	TRBJ1-1	-	TGTGCCAGCAGCCAATACAAGCAAGGGGGCACTGAAGCTTTCTTT	CASSQYKQGGTEAFF
-	TRBV3-1/TRBV3-2	TRBJ1-5	-	TGTGCCAGCAGCCAAGATCGGTGGCAGCCCCAGCATTTT	CASSQDRWQPQHF
-	TRBV11-3	TRBJ1-1	-	TGTGCCAGCAGCTTAGGTTCCGACACTGAAGCTTTCTTT	CASSLGSDTEAFF
TRBD1	TRBV18	TRBJ2-7	-	TGTGCCAGCTCACCATCGACAGGGTACTACGAGCAGTACTTC	CASSPSTGYYEQYF
-	TRBV9	TRBJ1-2	-	TGTGCCAGCAGCGTAACCTGGGGGGGCGACTATGGCTACACCTTC	CASSVTWGGDYGYTF
TRBD1	TRBV7-2	TRBJ2-7	-	TGTGCCAGCAGCCGCGAGGGACAGGTTTCCTACGAGCAGTACTTC	CASSREGQVSYEQYF
-	TRBV7-9	TRBJ2-5	-	TGTGCCAGCAGCTTATCCGGGACATTACTAGAGACCCAGTACTTC	CASSLSGTLLETQYF